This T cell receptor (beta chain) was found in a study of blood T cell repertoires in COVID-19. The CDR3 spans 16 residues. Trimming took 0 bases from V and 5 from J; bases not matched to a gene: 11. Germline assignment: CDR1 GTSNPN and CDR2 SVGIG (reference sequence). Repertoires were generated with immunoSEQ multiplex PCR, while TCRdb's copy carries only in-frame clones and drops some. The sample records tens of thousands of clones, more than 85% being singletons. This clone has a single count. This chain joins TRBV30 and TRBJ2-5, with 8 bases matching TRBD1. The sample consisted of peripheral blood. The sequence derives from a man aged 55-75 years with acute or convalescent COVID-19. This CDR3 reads CAWSVRWAGGEETQYF. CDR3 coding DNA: TGTGCCTGGAGTGTAAGGTGGGCAGGGGGCGAGGAGACCCAGTACTTC.